This entry lists 30 T cell receptor beta chains sequenced from one sample in a study of shared clonotypes between healthy human individuals. TCRdb's table, derived via immunoSEQ multiplex PCR, lists solely in-frame clones and lacks some. The sample consists of about 2 million clones, roughly 95% of them appearing once. Naive-designated CD8 cells lacked CD45RO, were positively enriched for CCR7, and omitted terminally differentiated effector memory CD45RA+ cells. Sequencing was performed on naive CD8+ T cells sorted from blood. The origin of the receptors is a man aged 18 to 29 in good health.

CDR3 loop: CAGFGGPYF. The CDR3 nucleotides are TGTGCCGGGTTCGGGGGCCCTTACTTC. This sequence joins TRBV6-5 and TRBJ2-5; tentatively, D is TRBD1 or TRBD2 (6 bases each). Germline CDR1 MNHEY, CDR2 SVGAGI. V was cut by 11 bases and J by 14 bases, with 15 bases left in between. The CDR3 contains 9 residues.

The rearrangement uses TRBV2 and TRBJ2-7; 7 bases line up with TRBD1. The CDR3 is 15 amino acids. CDR1 is SNHLY, CDR2 FYNNEI, per germline. V shed 3 bases and J 5 bases; nucleotides not matched to a gene: 10. The CDR3 bases are TGTGCCAGCAGTGACCCCCGGACAGGAACCGACGAGCAGTACTTC. Translated, it gives CASSDPRTGTDEQYF.

The CDR3 sequence: CASTDGEGPETQYF. DNA for the CDR3: TGTGCCAGCACCGACGGGGAGGGTCCGGAGACCCAGTACTTC. V is TRBV6-6 and J is TRBJ2-5; 7 bases map to TRBD2. V was pared by 7 bases and J by 5 bases, with 10 bases of the junction left unmatched. This CDR3 has 14 amino acids. The germline gives CDR1 MNHNY, CDR2 SVGAGI (reference sequence).

The table lists this clone with a count of one. This rearrangement joins TRBV4-3 to TRBJ2-2; 12 positions agree with TRBD2. After removal of 4 bases from V and 7 bases from J, the junction contained 7 bases not matched to a gene. CDR1 is LGHNA, CDR2 YSLEER, per germline. There are 16 residues in the CDR3. DNA of the CDR3: TGCGCCAGCAGCCCTGAACTAGCGGGAGGCCACGGGGAGCTGTTTTTT. It yields the protein CASSPELAGGHGELFF.

V gene TRBV7-8 combines with J gene TRBJ1-6; 7 nucleotides line up with TRBD1. This CDR3 spans 17 amino acids. The germline V gene has CDR1 SGHVS and CDR2 FQNEAQ. The V segment lost 2 bases and the J segment 0 bases; nucleotides outside the gene matches: 4. The CDR3 nucleotides read TGTGCCAGCAGCTTAAGACAGGGAAGCTCCTATAATTCACCCCTCCACTTT. This codes for CASSLRQGSSYNSPLHF.

This chain links TRBV29-1 with TRBJ1-1; the D is unclear. Deletions cut 3 bases from V and 1 base from J, with 3 bases between. Germline CDR1 is SQVTM and CDR2 is ANQGSEA. The CDR3 has 11 amino acids. The CDR3 nucleotides read TGCAGCGTTGACGAGAACACTGAAGCTTTCTTT. Protein: CSVDENTEAFF.

V and J are TRBV25-1 and TRBJ2-5; no clear D. Trimming cost V 3 bases and J 1 base, with 9 bases left between them. The length of the CDR3 is 14 residues. Germline V CDR1 and CDR2: MGHDK, SYGVNS. The CDR3 here is CASSDPGTQETQYF. Written as DNA, the CDR3 is TGTGCCAGCAGTGACCCCGGTACCCAAGAGACCCAGTACTTC.

CDR3 bases: TGTGCCAGCAGTTACACTCATAGCGGGGGGGTCGAGCAGTACTTC. This codes for CASSYTHSGGVEQYF. The chain has TRBV6-5 and TRBJ2-7, with 11 bases identical to TRBD2. V gave up 2 bases and J gave up 6 bases; unmatched junction bases: 6. There are 15 residues in the CDR3. CDR1 and CDR2 (germline): MNHEY, SVGAGI.

The chain joins TRBV28 to TRBJ1-5; perhaps TRBD1 as D (6 bases). The CDR3 has 14 residues. V was trimmed by 5 bases and J by 4 bases, leaving 12 bases between them. Germline V gene lookup returns CDR1 MDHEN and CDR2 SYDVKM. The CDR3 DNA is TGTGCCAGCAGTCCCGTAGGGGGAAATCAGCCCCAGCATTTT. Protein sequence: CASSPVGGNQPQHF.

This chain connects TRBV25-1 to TRBJ2-2; possibly TRBD2 for D (5 bases). V lost 1 base and J 3 bases, leaving 18 bases between the germline ends. The V gene's germline CDR1 is MGHDK and CDR2 SYGVNS. CDR3 length equals 18 residues. CDR3 DNA sequence: TGTGCCAGCAGTGAATCACCCAGGACTCCGTGGGACACCGGGGAGCTGTTTTTT. The encoded protein is CASSESPRTPWDTGELFF.

The chain is built from TRBV9 and TRBJ2-3, with D hard to call. This CDR3 spans 14 amino acids. The germline V gene encodes CDR1 SGDLS and CDR2 YYNGEE. Trimming removed 4 bases from V and 4 bases from J, with 13 bases in between. CDR3 in DNA: TGTGCCAGCAGCCCCGATACTGGGGCAGATACGCAGTATTTT. Residues: CASSPDTGADTQYF.

This chain uses TRBV28 with TRBJ1-5; D remains unclear. The CDR3 spans 17 residues. Trimming took off 5 bases at V and 0 bases at J, with 17 bases between the two ends. CDR1 is MDHEN and CDR2 is SYDVKM in the germline V gene. The CDR3 sequence: CASSRPSDGYSNQPQHF. CDR3 DNA: TGTGCCAGCAGTCGCCCCTCGGACGGATATAGCAATCAGCCCCAGCATTTT.

V gene TRBV27 combines with J gene TRBJ2-5; 8 bases are a match to TRBD1. The CDR3 length is 14 residues. Germline CDR1 is MNHEY and CDR2 is SMNVEV (reference sequence). V dropped 5 bases and J dropped 5; count of bases not matched to a gene: 7. For the CDR3, the DNA is TGTGCCAGCAGTGTGGACAGGGCGGGTGAGACCCAGTACTTC. It codes for CASSVDRAGETQYF.

The CDR3 DNA reads as TGCGCCAGCAGCCACGGACAGATCTACGAGCAGTACTTC. Its translation is CASSHGQIYEQYF. The rearrangement links TRBV5-1 to TRBJ2-7; a possible D gene is TRBD1 (6 bases). The CDR3 loop spans 13 amino acids. Germline V lookup: CDR1 SGHRS, CDR2 YFSETQ. Trimming removed 4 bases from V and 3 bases from J, with 11 bases in between.

The gene calls are TRBV7-9 and TRBJ1-1, with 12 bases fitting TRBD1. Germline V lookup: CDR1 SEHNR, CDR2 FQNEAQ (reference sequence). With V trimmed by 5 bases and J by 4 bases, 5 bases remained unmatched. The CDR3 length is 15 residues. This CDR3 reads CASSPSGQGATEAFF. CDR3 in DNA: TGTGCCAGCAGCCCCTCGGGACAGGGGGCCACTGAAGCTTTCTTT. Variable domain in full (rest from reference TRBV7-9 and TRBJ1-1): DTGVSQNPRHKITKRGQNVTFRCDPISEHNRLYWYRQTLGQGPEFLTYFQNEAQLEKSRLLSDRFSAERPKGSFSTLEIQRTEQGDSAMYLCASSPSGQGATEAFFGQGTRLTVV.

This chain connects TRBV27 to TRBJ2-1; 10 positions match TRBD1. The V gene end was trimmed by 7 bases and the J gene end by 6 bases; junction bases not matched to a gene: 3. Germline values: CDR1 MNHEY, CDR2 SMNVEV (reference sequence). The CDR3 has 13 amino acids. CDR3 residues: CASTWTGGNEQFF. The CDR3 nucleotides read TGTGCCAGCACTTGGACAGGGGGCAATGAGCAGTTCTTC.

This clone came up a few times. The V gene is TRBV14, the J gene TRBJ1-2, with D perhaps TRBD1 (5 bases). The V end was cut by 5 bases, the J end by 7 bases, with 14 bases between. This CDR3 is built from 13 residues. Germline V CDR1 and CDR2: SGHDN, FVKESK. The CDR3 loop reads CASSYLIGAGYTF. CDR3 DNA: TGTGCCAGCAGCTATCTAATCGGGGCTGGCTACACCTTC.

As to this clone: Other nucleotide sequences from this sample produce the same CDR3. This chain links TRBV4-3 with TRBJ1-5; maybe TRBD1 (5 bases). Trimming took 1 base from V and 4 from J, leaving 11 bases between them. The germline V gene has CDR1 LGHNA and CDR2 YSLEER. This CDR3 comprises 15 residues. The CDR3 sequence is CASSQVWGSNQPQHF. CDR3 bases: TGCGCCAGCAGCCAAGTCTGGGGGTCGAATCAGCCCCAGCATTTT.

The genes are TRBV5-6 and TRBJ2-7; TRBD1 agrees at 9 bases. CDR3 length: 14 residues. The germline gives CDR1 SGHDT, CDR2 YYEEEE. Trimming removed 4 bases from V and 2 bases from J; junction bases left unmatched: 4. The CDR3 nucleotides are TGTGCCAGCAGCGAGGGGACAGGGCCCTACGAGCAGTACTTC. Its translation is CASSEGTGPYEQYF.

The gene calls are TRBV30 and TRBJ2-5; 7 nucleotides agree with TRBD2. With 1 base clipped from V and 4 bases from J, the junction kept 9 bases outside the gene matches. The CDR3 extends over 15 amino acids. Germline CDR1 is GTSNPN and CDR2 is SVGIG (reference sequence). The CDR3 sequence: CAWSEWEGVLETQYF. The CDR3 DNA follows: TGTGCCTGGAGTGAGTGGGAGGGAGTATTAGAGACCCAGTACTTC.

J is TRBJ1-1 and V is TRBV4-3, with D uncertain. V gave up 1 base and J gave up 5 bases, with 8 bases separating them. The CDR3 has 13 residues. Germline V CDR1 and CDR2: LGHNA, YSLEER. The CDR3 region is CASSQVLGTEAFF. The CDR3 DNA reads as TGCGCCAGCAGCCAAGTACTGGGGACTGAAGCTTTCTTT.

The chain links TRBV20-1 to TRBJ2-3; perhaps TRBD2 as D (5 bases). V was clipped by 6 bases and J by 8 bases, with 9 bases between them. The germline gives CDR1 DFQATT, CDR2 SNEGSKA (reference sequence). The CDR3 has 10 amino acids. The CDR3 is CSATEGTQYF. The DNA of the CDR3 is TGCAGTGCCACCGAGGGTACGCAGTATTTT.

The chain has TRBV6-1 and TRBJ1-5, with 11 bases lining up with TRBD1. Trimming took 2 bases from V and 2 from J; bases not matched to a gene: 8. The germline CDR1 and CDR2 sequences are MNHNS and SASEGT. The CDR3 loop spans 18 amino acids. The CDR3 DNA follows: TGTGCCAGCAGTGAATGGACAGGGGGCCGGGATGGCAATCAGCCCCAGCATTTT. Amino acids: CASSEWTGGRDGNQPQHF.

The V and J genes are TRBV11-3 and TRBJ2-1; D not certain. Looked up from germline, CDR1 is SGHNT and CDR2 is YENEEA. V shed 0 bases and J shed 7 bases, with 7 bases lying between them. The CDR3 is 13 amino acids. CDR3 sequence reads: CASSLDLGNEQFF. The CDR3 DNA follows: TGTGCCAGCAGCTTAGATCTGGGGAATGAGCAGTTCTTC.

Notes on this clone: The sample holds other DNA sequences that translate to the same CDR3. V gene TRBV27 combines with J gene TRBJ2-7, with D tentatively TRBD2 (6 bases). Trimming took off 5 bases at V and 3 bases at J, with 11 bases between the two ends. Per germline, CDR1 MNHEY and CDR2 SMNVEV (reference sequence). CDR3 size: 13 residues. DNA of the CDR3: TGTGCCAGCAGTCCTTTCGGGAGCTACGAGCAGTACTTC. Protein product: CASSPFGSYEQYF.

V is TRBV7-9 and J is TRBJ2-6; TRBD1 matches 7 bases. Trimming removed 3 bases from V and 0 bases from J; junction bases left unmatched: 11. Looked up from germline, CDR1 is SEHNR and CDR2 is FQNEAQ (reference sequence). The CDR3 is made up of 19 amino acids. In nucleotides, the CDR3 is TGTGCCAGCAGCTTCGCCCGTGGGACAGTAAGCTCTGGGGCCAACGTCCTGACTTTC. Its translation is CASSFARGTVSSGANVLTF.

The chain has TRBV7-2 and TRBJ2-7; D unclear. The CDR3 has 12 amino acids. CDR1 SGHTA and CDR2 FQGNSA come from the germline V gene. V was clipped by 1 base and J by 7 bases, with 8 bases between them. The CDR3 DNA follows: TGTGCCAGCAGCTTAGTAGGTAGAGAGCAGTACTTC. Translated: CASSLVGREQYF.

V is TRBV7-2 and J is TRBJ2-3, with D tentatively TRBD1 or TRBD2 (5 bases each). Trimming took off 5 bases at V and 3 bases at J, with 15 bases between the two ends. This CDR3 spans 15 amino acids. In germline, CDR1 is SGHTA, CDR2 FQGNSA. The CDR3 is CASSPQGPSTDTQYF. CDR3 coding DNA: TGTGCCAGCAGCCCCCAGGGACCTAGTACAGATACGCAGTATTTT.

The chain joins TRBV2 to TRBJ1-4; no definite D call. From germline, CDR1 is SNHLY and CDR2 FYNNEI. The length of the CDR3 is 15 residues. Trimming removed 2 bases from V and 0 bases from J, with 7 bases in between. The CDR3 DNA reads TGTGCCAGCAGTGAATTCCGCACAACTAATGAAAAACTGTTTTTT. This sequence encodes CASSEFRTTNEKLFF. Looking up the rest from reference TRBV2 and TRBJ1-4 gives the full variable domain: EPEVTQTPSHQVTQMGQEVILRCVPISNHLYFYWYRQILGQKVEFLVSFYNNEISEKSEIFDDQFSVERPDGSNFTLKIRSTKLEDSAMYFCASSEFRTTNEKLFFGSGTQLSVL.

In the case of this clone: A junction boundary mismatches the germline segment, possibly from a read error. The J gene is TRBJ1-4, the V gene TRBV10-2, with 7 bases identical to TRBD1. CDR3 length: 11 amino acids. Germline loops: CDR1 WSHSY, CDR2 SAAADI. CDR3 sequence: CASSGNRGPGF. The CDR3 nucleotides are TGCGCCAGCAGTGGGAACAGGGGCCCGGGTTTT.